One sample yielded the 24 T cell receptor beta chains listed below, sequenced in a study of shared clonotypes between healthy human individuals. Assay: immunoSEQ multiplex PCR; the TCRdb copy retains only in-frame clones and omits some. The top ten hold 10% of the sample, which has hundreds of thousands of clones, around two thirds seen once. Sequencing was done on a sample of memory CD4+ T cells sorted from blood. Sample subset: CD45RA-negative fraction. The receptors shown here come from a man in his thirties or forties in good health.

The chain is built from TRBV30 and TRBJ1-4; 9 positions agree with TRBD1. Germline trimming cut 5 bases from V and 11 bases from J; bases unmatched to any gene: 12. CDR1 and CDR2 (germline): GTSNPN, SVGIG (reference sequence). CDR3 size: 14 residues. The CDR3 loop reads CAWGTGTGTVKLFF. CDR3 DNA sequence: TGTGCCTGGGGGACGGGGACAGGGACTGTTAAACTGTTTTTT.

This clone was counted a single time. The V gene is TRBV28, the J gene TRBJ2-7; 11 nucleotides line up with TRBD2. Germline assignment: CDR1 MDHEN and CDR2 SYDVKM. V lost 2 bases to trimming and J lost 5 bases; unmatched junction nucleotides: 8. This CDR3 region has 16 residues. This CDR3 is CASSLIAGGPLHEQYF. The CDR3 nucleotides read TGTGCCAGCAGTTTAATAGCGGGAGGGCCTCTCCACGAGCAGTACTTC.

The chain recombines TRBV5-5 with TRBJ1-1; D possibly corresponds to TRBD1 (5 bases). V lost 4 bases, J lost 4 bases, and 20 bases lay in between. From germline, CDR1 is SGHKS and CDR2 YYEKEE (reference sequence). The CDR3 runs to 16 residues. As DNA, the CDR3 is TGTGCCAGCAGCCAAGATCTGGGGCAGGGCGGCACTGAAGCTTTCTTT. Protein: CASSQDLGQGGTEAFF.

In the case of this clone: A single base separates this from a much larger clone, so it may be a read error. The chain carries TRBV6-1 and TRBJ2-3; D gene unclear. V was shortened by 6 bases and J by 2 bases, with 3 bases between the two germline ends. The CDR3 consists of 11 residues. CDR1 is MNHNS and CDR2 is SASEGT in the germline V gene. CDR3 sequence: CASSHTDTQYF. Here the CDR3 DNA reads TGTGCCAGCAGCCACACAGATACGCAGTATTTT.

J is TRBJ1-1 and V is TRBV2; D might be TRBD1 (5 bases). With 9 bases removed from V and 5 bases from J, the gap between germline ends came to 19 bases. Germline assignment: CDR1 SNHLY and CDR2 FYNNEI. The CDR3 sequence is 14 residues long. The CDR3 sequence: CASRQFPEGTEAFF. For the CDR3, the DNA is TGTGCCAGTAGACAGTTCCCCGAGGGGACTGAAGCTTTCTTT.

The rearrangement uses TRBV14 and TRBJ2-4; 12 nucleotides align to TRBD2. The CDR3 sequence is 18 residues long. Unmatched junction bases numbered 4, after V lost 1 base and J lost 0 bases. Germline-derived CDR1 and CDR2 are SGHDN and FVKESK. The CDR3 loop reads CASSQGTSGTLAKNIQYF. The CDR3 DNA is TGTGCCAGCAGCCAAGGGACTAGCGGGACTCTAGCCAAAAACATTCAGTACTTC.

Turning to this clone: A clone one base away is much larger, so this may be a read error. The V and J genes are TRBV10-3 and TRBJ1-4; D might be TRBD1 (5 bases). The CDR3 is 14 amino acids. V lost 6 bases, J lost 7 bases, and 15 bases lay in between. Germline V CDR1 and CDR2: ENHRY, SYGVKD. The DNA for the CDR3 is TGTGCCATCAGCAAAGGGGAACCGGGTGAAAAACTGTTTTTT. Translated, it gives CAISKGEPGEKLFF.

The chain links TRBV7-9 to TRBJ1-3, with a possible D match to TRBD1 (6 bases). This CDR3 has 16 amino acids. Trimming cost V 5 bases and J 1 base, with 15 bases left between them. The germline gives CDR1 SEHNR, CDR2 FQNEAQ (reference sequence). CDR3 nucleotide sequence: TGTGCCAGCAGCAGACGAGGGGGACTGTCTGGAAACACCATATATTTT. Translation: CASSRRGGLSGNTIYF.

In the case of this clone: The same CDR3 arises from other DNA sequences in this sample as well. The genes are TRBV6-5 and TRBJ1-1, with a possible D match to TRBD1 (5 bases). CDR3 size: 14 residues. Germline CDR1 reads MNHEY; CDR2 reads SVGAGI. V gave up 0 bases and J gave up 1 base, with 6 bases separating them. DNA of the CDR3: TGTGCCAGCAGTTACTCGGGGCGGAACACTGAAGCTTTCTTT. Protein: CASSYSGRNTEAFF.

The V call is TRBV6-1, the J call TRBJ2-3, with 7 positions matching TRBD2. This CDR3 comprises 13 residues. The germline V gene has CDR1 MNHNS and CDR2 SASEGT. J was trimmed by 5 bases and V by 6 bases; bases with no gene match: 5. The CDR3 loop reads CASRPAGVDTQYF. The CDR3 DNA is TGTGCCAGCAGGCCCGCGGGAGTAGATACGCAGTATTTT.

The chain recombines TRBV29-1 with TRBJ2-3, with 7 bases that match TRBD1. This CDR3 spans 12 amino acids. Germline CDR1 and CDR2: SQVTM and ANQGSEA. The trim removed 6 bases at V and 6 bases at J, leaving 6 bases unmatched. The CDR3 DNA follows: TGCAGCGTAGAGACAGGGTCGGATACGCAGTATTTT. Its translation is CSVETGSDTQYF.

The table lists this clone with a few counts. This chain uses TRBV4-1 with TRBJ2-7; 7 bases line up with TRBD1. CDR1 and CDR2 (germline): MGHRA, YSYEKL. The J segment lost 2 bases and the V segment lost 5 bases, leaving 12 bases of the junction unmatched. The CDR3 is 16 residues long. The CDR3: CASSGRGQRFAYEQYF. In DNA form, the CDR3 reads TGCGCCAGCAGCGGACGGGGACAGCGGTTCGCCTACGAGCAGTACTTC.

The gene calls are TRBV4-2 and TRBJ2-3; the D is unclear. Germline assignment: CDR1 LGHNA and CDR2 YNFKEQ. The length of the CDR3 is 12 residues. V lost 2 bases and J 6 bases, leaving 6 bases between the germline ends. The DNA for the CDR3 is TGTGCCAGCAGCCAAATTAAGGATACGCAGTATTTT. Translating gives CASSQIKDTQYF.

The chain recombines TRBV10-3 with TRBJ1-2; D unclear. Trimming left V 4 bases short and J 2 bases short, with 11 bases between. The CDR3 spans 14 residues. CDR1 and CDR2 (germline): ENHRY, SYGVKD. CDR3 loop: CAISGAAGNYGYTF. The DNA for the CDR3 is TGTGCCATCAGTGGTGCGGCGGGGAACTATGGCTACACCTTC.

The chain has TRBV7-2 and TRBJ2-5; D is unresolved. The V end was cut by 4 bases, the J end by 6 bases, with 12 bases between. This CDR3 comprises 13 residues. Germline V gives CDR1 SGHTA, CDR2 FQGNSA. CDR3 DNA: TGTGCCAGCAGCTCCCCGTTCGGGCAGACCCAGTACTTC. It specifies CASSSPFGQTQYF.

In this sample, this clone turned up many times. CDR3 in amino acids: CASSFTVNTEAFF. CDR3 nucleotide sequence: TGTGCCAGCAGCTTTACGGTTAACACTGAAGCTTTCTTT. V usage is TRBV7-9 and J usage is TRBJ1-1; D is unclear. V was trimmed by 3 bases and J by 2 bases, leaving 7 bases between them. From germline, CDR1 is SEHNR and CDR2 FQNEAQ (reference sequence). The length of the CDR3 is 13 residues. Filled out from reference TRBV7-9 and TRBJ1-1, the complete variable domain reads DTGVSQNPRHKITKRGQNVTFRCDPISEHNRLYWYRQTLGQGPEFLTYFQNEAQLEKSRLLSDRFSAERPKGSFSTLEIQRTEQGDSAMYLCASSFTVNTEAFFGQGTRLTVV.

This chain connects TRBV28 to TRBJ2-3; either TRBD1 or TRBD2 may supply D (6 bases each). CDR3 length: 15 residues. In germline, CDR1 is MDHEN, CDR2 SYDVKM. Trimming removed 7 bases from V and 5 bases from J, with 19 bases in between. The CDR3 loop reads CASTLSPGAGDTQYF. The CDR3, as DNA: TGTGCCAGCACCCTCTCCCCGGGGGCAGGAGATACGCAGTATTTT.

The CDR3 DNA reads as TGTGCCAGCTCAATAGGGTTCGGGTATGAGGAGACCCAGTACTTC. Translated, it gives CASSIGFGYEETQYF. The V and J genes are TRBV18 and TRBJ2-5, with D uncertain. Germline values: CDR1 KGHSH, CDR2 LQKENI. V dropped 5 bases and J dropped 5 bases, with 18 bases sitting between them. The CDR3 loop spans 15 amino acids.

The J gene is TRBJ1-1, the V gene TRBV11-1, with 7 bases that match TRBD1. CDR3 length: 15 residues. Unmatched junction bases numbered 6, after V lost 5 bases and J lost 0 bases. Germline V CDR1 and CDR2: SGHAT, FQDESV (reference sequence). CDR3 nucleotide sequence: TGTGCCAGCAGCCAACCCGGGACAGTGAACACTGAAGCTTTCTTT. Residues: CASSQPGTVNTEAFF.

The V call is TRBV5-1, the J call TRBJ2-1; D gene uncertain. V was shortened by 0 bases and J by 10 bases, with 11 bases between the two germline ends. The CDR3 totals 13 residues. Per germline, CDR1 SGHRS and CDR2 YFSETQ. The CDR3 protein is CASSLVRGTEQFF. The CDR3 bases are TGCGCCAGCAGCTTGGTGAGAGGTACCGAGCAGTTCTTC.

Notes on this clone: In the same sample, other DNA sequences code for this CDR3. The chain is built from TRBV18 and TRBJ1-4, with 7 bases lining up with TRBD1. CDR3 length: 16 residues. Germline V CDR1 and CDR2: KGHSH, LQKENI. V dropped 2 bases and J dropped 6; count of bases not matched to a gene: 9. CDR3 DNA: TGTGCCAGCTCACCATCCTCCCGACAGGGATATGAAAAACTGTTTTTT. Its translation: CASSPSSRQGYEKLFF.

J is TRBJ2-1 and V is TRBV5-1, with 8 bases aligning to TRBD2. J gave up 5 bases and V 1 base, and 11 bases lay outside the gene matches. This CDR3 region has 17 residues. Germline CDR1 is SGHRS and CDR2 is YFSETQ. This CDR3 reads CASSLSVRTSLHNEQFF. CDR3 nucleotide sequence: TGCGCCAGCAGCTTGTCAGTAAGGACTAGCCTCCACAATGAGCAGTTCTTC.

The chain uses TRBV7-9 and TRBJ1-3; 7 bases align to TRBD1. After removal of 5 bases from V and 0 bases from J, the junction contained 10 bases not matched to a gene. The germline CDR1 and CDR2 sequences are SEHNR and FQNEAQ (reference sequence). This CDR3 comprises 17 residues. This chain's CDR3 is CASSPSTGKPSGNTIYF. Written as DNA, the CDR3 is TGTGCCAGCAGCCCCTCGACAGGGAAACCCTCTGGAAACACCATATATTTT.

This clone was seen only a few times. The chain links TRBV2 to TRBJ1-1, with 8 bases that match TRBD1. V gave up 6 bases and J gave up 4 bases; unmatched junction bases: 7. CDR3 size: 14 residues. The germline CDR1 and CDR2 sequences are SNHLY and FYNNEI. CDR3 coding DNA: TGTGCCAGCAGACTGACAGGGGATCGCACTGAAGCTTTCTTT. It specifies CASRLTGDRTEAFF.